The 18 T cell receptor beta chains given below trace back to one sample, sequenced in a study of CD8+ T cells in alopecia areata. Investigators isolated RNA and reverse transcribed it into cDNA to act as the sequencing template. TCRdb keeps only in-frame clones here, not all; method: immunoSEQ multiplex PCR. The sample consists of some 120,000 clones, around 53% of them appearing once. Treatment denoted: oral pan-JAK inhibitor, 5-10 mg twice daily. Source: CD8+ T cells sorted from blood, taken at week 24, from a patient treated with tofacitinib. The receptor source for this set is a human donor with alopecia areata.

This rearrangement joins TRBV5-1 to TRBJ1-4; a possible D gene is TRBD1 (5 bases). Looked up from germline, CDR1 is SGHRS and CDR2 is YFSETQ. The germline V and J ends were trimmed by 4 bases and 4 bases, with 11 bases remaining between them. The CDR3 totals 14 residues. As DNA, the CDR3 is TGCGCCAGCAGCGTCGGGACTTTTAATGAAAAACTGTTTTTT. Amino acids: CASSVGTFNEKLFF.

The rearrangement links TRBV10-3 to TRBJ2-7; D gene ambiguous. CDR1 is ENHRY, CDR2 SYGVKD, per germline. With 11 bases removed from V and 2 bases from J, the gap between germline ends came to 13 bases. The CDR3 is made up of 12 amino acids. CDR3 sequence: CAAKDEPYEQYF. CDR3 bases: TGTGCCGCCAAGGACGAACCCTACGAGCAGTACTTC.

J is TRBJ1-1 and V is TRBV5-1; D perhaps matches TRBD1 (5 bases). This CDR3 comprises 14 residues. V was shortened by 0 bases and J by 10 bases, with 16 bases between the two germline ends. Germline V CDR1 and CDR2: SGHRS, YFSETQ. The CDR3 nucleotides read TGCGCCAGCAGCTTGGTCTCCGACAGCGGGAGAGCTTTCTTT. Protein product: CASSLVSDSGRAFF.

This chain connects TRBV6-1 to TRBJ2-3; D possibly uses TRBD1 or TRBD2 (5 bases each). CDR3 size: 14 residues. Germline lookup yields CDR1 MNHNS and CDR2 SASEGT. With 5 bases removed from V and 1 base from J, the gap between germline ends came to 10 bases. The CDR3 spells CASSPVGGTDTQYF. DNA of the CDR3: TGTGCCAGCAGTCCAGTGGGGGGCACAGATACGCAGTATTTT.

This clone was observed a handful of times. The CDR3 sequence is CASKDRGGNTEAFF. The CDR3 DNA follows: TGTGCCAGTAAGGACCGAGGTGGGAACACTGAAGCTTTCTTT. V is TRBV19 and J is TRBJ1-1; D is undetermined. Germline lookup yields CDR1 LNHDA and CDR2 SQIVND (reference sequence). This CDR3 comprises 14 residues. Trimming cost V 7 bases and J 1 base, with 13 bases left between them.

DNA of the CDR3: TGCGCCAGCAGCCAAGATCGGGCTGGAAACACCATATATTTT. It is translated as CASSQDRAGNTIYF. The chain combines TRBV4-1 with TRBJ1-3; D call uncertain. The CDR3 extends over 14 amino acids. Between the trimmed V and J ends, which lost 0 bases and 2 bases, there was a span of 5 bases. CDR1 is MGHRA, CDR2 YSYEKL, per germline.

The J gene is TRBJ1-6, the V gene TRBV30, with no clear D. With 0 bases removed from V and 0 bases from J, the gap between germline ends came to 9 bases. CDR3 size: 16 residues. The germline gives CDR1 GTSNPN, CDR2 SVGIG (reference sequence). CDR3 region: CAWSVEESSYNSPLHF. CDR3 DNA: TGTGCCTGGAGTGTCGAGGAGAGCTCCTATAATTCACCCCTCCACTTT.

This clone was seen once. V usage is TRBV29-1 and J usage is TRBJ1-2, with a tentative D call TRBD1 (6 bases). Germline CDR1 is SQVTM and CDR2 is ANQGSEA. Trimming took off 0 bases at V and 4 bases at J, with 12 bases between the two ends. This CDR3 is built from 14 residues. As DNA, the CDR3 is TGCAGCGTTGAAGATGGACAGAATCCCTATGGCTACACCTTC. It yields the protein CSVEDGQNPYGYTF. The full variable domain, its missing parts supplied by reference TRBV29-1 and TRBJ1-2, is SAVISQKPSRDICQRGTSLTIQCQVDSQVTMMFWYRQQPGQSLTLIATANQGSEATYESGFVIDKFPISRPNLTFSTLTVSNMSPEDSSIYLCSVEDGQNPYGYTFGSGTRLTVV.

This clone occurred once. Here the CDR3 DNA reads TGTGCCAGCAGCCACCGGGACAGAGCCTACGAGCAGTACTTC. Translated: CASSHRDRAYEQYF. This chain uses TRBV5-4 with TRBJ2-7, with 7 nucleotides matching TRBD1. V shed 4 bases, J shed 2 bases, and the junction held 6 bases outside the gene matches. Germline CDR1 reads SGHNT; CDR2 reads YYREEE (reference sequence). The CDR3 length is 14 residues.

This clone came up once. The genes are TRBV7-9 and TRBJ1-6, with D uncertain. Trimming cost V 1 base and J 7 bases, with 8 bases left between them. The germline V gene has CDR1 SEHNR and CDR2 FQNEAQ (reference sequence). The CDR3 has 14 residues. CDR3 nucleotide sequence: TGTGCCAGCAGCTTAGTGCAAGGAAATTCACCCCTCCACTTT. It specifies CASSLVQGNSPLHF.

This rearrangement joins TRBV13 to TRBJ2-1; 7 nucleotides align to TRBD1. Germline V lookup: CDR1 PRHDT, CDR2 FYEKMQ (reference sequence). The V segment lost 3 bases and the J segment 2 bases; nucleotides outside the gene matches: 1. The CDR3 loop spans 14 amino acids. The CDR3 region is CASSFGQAYNEQFF. CDR3 bases: TGTGCCAGCAGCTTCGGACAGGCCTACAATGAGCAGTTCTTC.

There are a few counts of this clone. V and J are TRBV6-5 and TRBJ1-4; D is perhaps TRBD1 (5 bases). V was cut by 0 bases and J by 6 bases, with 11 bases left in between. The germline V gene has CDR1 MNHEY and CDR2 SVGAGI. CDR3 length: 15 residues. CDR3 nucleotides: TGTGCCAGCAGTTACTCGGGGGAACGGGATGAAAAACTGTTTTTT. It codes for CASSYSGERDEKLFF.

J is TRBJ1-1 and V is TRBV7-2; 7 bases are a match to TRBD1. Germline lookup yields CDR1 SGHTA and CDR2 FQGNSA. CDR3 length: 12 residues. Trimming at V came to 4 bases and at J to 11 bases, leaving 7 bases not matched to a gene. CDR3 bases: TGTGCCAGCAGCTCCACAGGGGTGGAGGCTTTCTTT. This gives the protein CASSSTGVEAFF.

V is TRBV5-6 and J is TRBJ2-3, with a possible D match to TRBD2 (5 bases). V lost 0 bases and J 4 bases, leaving 9 bases between the germline ends. Germline values: CDR1 SGHDT, CDR2 YYEEEE. The CDR3 extends over 14 amino acids. The CDR3 nucleotides are TGTGCCAGCAGCTTGGATCTAGCCCCAGATACGCAGTATTTT. Its translation is CASSLDLAPDTQYF. Full variable domain (rest looked up from reference TRBV5-6 and TRBJ2-3): DAGVTQSPTHLIKTRGQQVTLRCSPKSGHDTVSWYQQALGQGPQFIFQYYEEEERQRGNFPDRFSGHQFPNYSSELNVNALLLGDSALYLCASSLDLAPDTQYFGPGTRLTVL.

The chain couples TRBV18 to TRBJ1-5; 8 positions match TRBD1. The CDR3 is 14 amino acids. Per the germline V gene, CDR1 is KGHSH and CDR2 is LQKENI. V lost 6 bases and J lost 5; bases outside the gene matches: 6. CDR3 sequence (DNA): TGTGCCAGCTCTCTTCGACAGGGGCATCAGCCCCAGCATTTT. Its translation: CASSLRQGHQPQHF. Variable domain in full (rest from reference TRBV18 and TRBJ1-5): NAGVMQNPRHLVRRRGQEARLRCSPMKGHSHVYWYRQLPEEGLKFMVYLQKENIIDESGMPKERFSAEFPKEGPSILRIQQVVRGDSAAYFCASSLRQGHQPQHFGDGTRLSIL.

V and J are TRBV30 and TRBJ1-6; D ambiguous. Germline CDR1 and CDR2: GTSNPN and SVGIG (reference sequence). The CDR3 has 15 residues. V lost 3 bases to trimming and J lost 9 bases, with 18 bases between them. The CDR3 sequence: CAWSPSGDWSSPLHF. For the CDR3, the DNA is TGTGCCTGGAGCCCCAGCGGGGATTGGAGTTCACCCCTCCACTTT. Full variable domain (outside the CDR3, taken from reference TRBV30 and TRBJ1-6): SQTIHQWPATLVQPVGSPLSLECTVEGTSNPNLYWYRQAAGRGLQLLFYSVGIGQISSEVPQNLSASRPQDRQFILSSKKLLLSDSGFYLCAWSPSGDWSSPLHFGNGTRLTVT.

This clone turned up a few times. This chain links TRBV5-6 with TRBJ2-7; D gene uncertain. Germline lookup yields CDR1 SGHDT and CDR2 YYEEEE. V lost 2 bases, J lost 1 base, and 10 bases lay in between. CDR3 length equals 14 residues. CDR3 in amino acids: CASSFETLSYEQYF. Here the CDR3 DNA reads TGTGCCAGCAGCTTTGAGACGTTGTCCTACGAGCAGTACTTC.

The chain is built from TRBV15 and TRBJ1-1; D not certain. CDR1 and CDR2 from the germline V gene are LNHNV and YYDKDF (reference sequence). The CDR3 totals 13 residues. V was shortened by 0 bases and J by 8 bases, with 10 bases between the two germline ends. The CDR3 reads CATSRDRTGEAFF. In nucleotides, the CDR3 is TGTGCCACCAGCAGAGATCGAACGGGGGAAGCTTTCTTT. Supplemented by reference TRBV15 and TRBJ1-1, the full variable domain reads DAMVIQNPRYQVTQFGKPVTLSCSQTLNHNVMYWYQQKSSQAPKLLFHYYDKDFNNEADTPDNFQSRRPNTSFCFLDIRSPGLGDTAMYLCATSRDRTGEAFFGQGTRLTVV.